These 5 T cell receptor beta chains share one sample of origin, sequenced in a study of blood T cell repertoires in COVID-19. TCRdb keeps only in-frame clones here, not all; method: immunoSEQ multiplex PCR. The sample has a few hundred thousand clones; just under 90% are singletons. The specimen sequenced was PBMCs or T cells enriched from blood (not recorded which). The receptors were gathered from a woman aged 45-65 years who had recovered from COVID-19.

With respect to this clone: This same CDR3 is encoded by further DNA sequences in the sample. The rearrangement links TRBV27 to TRBJ1-1; D gene uncertain. V lost 5 bases and J lost 5, with 6 bases in between. From germline, CDR1 is MNHEY and CDR2 SMNVEV (reference sequence). The CDR3 has 11 residues. The CDR3 protein is CASSRGTEAFF. For the CDR3, the DNA is TGTGCCAGCAGTCGCGGAACTGAAGCTTTCTTT.

This clone was observed once. The genes are TRBV5-1 and TRBJ2-7, with 10 bases that match TRBD2. Germline CDR1 is SGHRS and CDR2 is YFSETQ. J was trimmed by 3 bases and V by 0 bases; bases with no gene match: 6. The CDR3 covers 16 residues. The CDR3 DNA reads as TGCGCCAGCAGCTTGGAGCGGGGGGGCCTCCGCTACGAGCAGTACTTC. Residues: CASSLERGGLRYEQYF.

This chain links TRBV29-1 with TRBJ1-1, with TRBD1 as a possible D gene (6 bases). The CDR3 runs to 13 residues. Between the trimmed V and J ends, which lost 5 bases and 7 bases, there was a span of 17 bases. CDR1 SQVTM and CDR2 ANQGSEA come from the germline V gene. In DNA form, the CDR3 reads TGCAGCGTTCTCACAGGGTTTAATATTGAAGCTTTCTTT. It specifies CSVLTGFNIEAFF.

The chain has TRBV5-1 and TRBJ1-1; D unclear. The CDR3 loop spans 13 amino acids. With 3 bases removed from V and 5 bases from J, the gap between germline ends came to 11 bases. Germline V gene data show CDR1 as SGHRS and CDR2 as YFSETQ. CDR3 loop: CASSWTLGTEAFF. DNA of the CDR3: TGCGCCAGCAGCTGGACTTTGGGGACTGAAGCTTTCTTT.

V gene TRBV7-9 combines with J gene TRBJ2-1, with TRBD1 matching 7 bases. Per the germline V gene, CDR1 is SEHNR and CDR2 is FQNEAQ (reference sequence). The CDR3 totals 15 residues. Trimming cost V 4 bases and J 1 base; bases outside gene matches: 4. This CDR3 is CASSSGQASYNEQFF. The CDR3 nucleotides are TGTGCCAGCAGCTCTGGACAGGCATCCTACAATGAGCAGTTCTTC.